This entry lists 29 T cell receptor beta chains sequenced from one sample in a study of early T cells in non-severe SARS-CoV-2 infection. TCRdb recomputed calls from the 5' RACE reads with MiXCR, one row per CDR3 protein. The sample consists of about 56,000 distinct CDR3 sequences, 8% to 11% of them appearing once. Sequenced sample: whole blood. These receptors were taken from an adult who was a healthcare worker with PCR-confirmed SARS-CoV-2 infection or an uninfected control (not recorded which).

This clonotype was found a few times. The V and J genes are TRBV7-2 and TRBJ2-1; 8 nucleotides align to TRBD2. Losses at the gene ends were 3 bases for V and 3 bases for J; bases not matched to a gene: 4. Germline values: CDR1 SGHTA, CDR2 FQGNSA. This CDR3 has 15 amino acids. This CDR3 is CASSLREAVYNEQFF. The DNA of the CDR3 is TGTGCCAGCAGCTTGCGGGAGGCCGTCTACAATGAGCAGTTCTTC.

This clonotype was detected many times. Here the CDR3 reads CASTTDRVNNSPLHF. The CDR3 nucleotides read TGTGCCAGTACCACGGACAGGGTGAATAATTCACCCCTCCACTTT. The chain combines TRBV19 with TRBJ1-6, with 8 bases identical to TRBD1. The V gene's germline CDR1 is LNHDA and CDR2 SQIVND (reference sequence). V lost 7 bases and J lost 5; bases outside the gene matches: 7. The CDR3 has 15 residues.

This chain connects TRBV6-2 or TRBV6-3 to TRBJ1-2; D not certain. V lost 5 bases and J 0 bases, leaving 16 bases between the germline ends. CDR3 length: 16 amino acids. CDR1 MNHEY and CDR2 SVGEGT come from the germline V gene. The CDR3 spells CASSAPGFTTNYGYTF. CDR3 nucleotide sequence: TGTGCCAGCAGTGCCCCCGGATTCACAACTAACTATGGCTACACCTTC.

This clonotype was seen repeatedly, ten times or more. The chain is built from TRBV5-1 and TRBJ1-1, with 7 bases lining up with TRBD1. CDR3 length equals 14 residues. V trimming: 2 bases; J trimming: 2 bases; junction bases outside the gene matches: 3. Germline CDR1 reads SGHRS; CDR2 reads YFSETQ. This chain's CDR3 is CASSFGGGNTEAFF. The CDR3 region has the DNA TGCGCCAGCAGCTTTGGAGGGGGCAACACTGAAGCTTTCTTT.

The CDR3 DNA is TGTGCCAGCAGCCTCGGACAGGGGGCAGGTGAGACCCAGTACTTC. Amino acids: CASSLGQGAGETQYF. The chain combines TRBV13 with TRBJ2-5, with 11 bases that match TRBD1. This CDR3 is 15 amino acids long. Germline V gives CDR1 PRHDT, CDR2 FYEKMQ (reference sequence). The V gene end was trimmed by 5 bases and the J gene end by 5 bases; junction bases not matched to a gene: 7.

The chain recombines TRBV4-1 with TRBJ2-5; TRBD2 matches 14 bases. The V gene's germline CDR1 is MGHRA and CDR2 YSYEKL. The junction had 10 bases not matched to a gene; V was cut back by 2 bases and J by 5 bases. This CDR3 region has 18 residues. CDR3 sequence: CASSQLGLAGGGVETQYF. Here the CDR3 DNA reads TGCGCCAGCAGCCAACTAGGACTAGCGGGAGGTGGAGTCGAGACCCAGTACTTC.

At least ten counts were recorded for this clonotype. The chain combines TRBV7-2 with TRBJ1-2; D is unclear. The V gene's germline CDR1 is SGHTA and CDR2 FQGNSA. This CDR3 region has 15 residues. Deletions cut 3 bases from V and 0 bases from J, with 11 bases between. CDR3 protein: CASSFAVTANYGYTF. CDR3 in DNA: TGTGCCAGCAGCTTCGCGGTAACAGCTAACTATGGCTACACCTTC.

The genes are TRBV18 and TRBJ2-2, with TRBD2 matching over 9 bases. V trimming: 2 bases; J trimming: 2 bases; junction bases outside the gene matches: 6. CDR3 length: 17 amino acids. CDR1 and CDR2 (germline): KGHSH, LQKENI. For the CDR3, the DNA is TGTGCCAGCTCACCAGGTAGCGGGAGAATAAACACCGGGGAGCTGTTTTTT. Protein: CASSPGSGRINTGELFF.

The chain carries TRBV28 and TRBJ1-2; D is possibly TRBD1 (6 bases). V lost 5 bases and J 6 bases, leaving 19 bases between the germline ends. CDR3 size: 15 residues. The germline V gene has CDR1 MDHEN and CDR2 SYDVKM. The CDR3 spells CASSLARAGENGYTF. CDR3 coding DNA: TGTGCCAGCAGTCTAGCCCGGGCAGGGGAGAATGGCTACACCTTC.

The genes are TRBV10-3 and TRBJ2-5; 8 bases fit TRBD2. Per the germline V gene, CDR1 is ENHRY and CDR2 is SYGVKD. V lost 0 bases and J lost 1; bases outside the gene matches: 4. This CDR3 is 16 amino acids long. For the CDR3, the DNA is TGTGCCATCAGTGAGTCGCAGCGGGGGAGCCAAGAGACCCAGTACTTC. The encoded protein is CAISESQRGSQETQYF.

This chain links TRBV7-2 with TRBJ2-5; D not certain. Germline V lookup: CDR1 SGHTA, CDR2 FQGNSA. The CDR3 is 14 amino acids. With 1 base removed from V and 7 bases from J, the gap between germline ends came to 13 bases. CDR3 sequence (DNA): TGTGCCAGCAGCTTAGTATCCCTTGTAGGGACCCAGTACTTC. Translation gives CASSLVSLVGTQYF.

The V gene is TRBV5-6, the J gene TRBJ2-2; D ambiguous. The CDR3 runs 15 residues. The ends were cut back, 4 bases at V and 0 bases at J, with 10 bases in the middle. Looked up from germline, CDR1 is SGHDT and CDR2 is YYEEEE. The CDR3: CASSPLLTNTGELFF. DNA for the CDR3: TGTGCCAGCAGCCCCCTATTGACGAACACCGGGGAGCTGTTTTTT.

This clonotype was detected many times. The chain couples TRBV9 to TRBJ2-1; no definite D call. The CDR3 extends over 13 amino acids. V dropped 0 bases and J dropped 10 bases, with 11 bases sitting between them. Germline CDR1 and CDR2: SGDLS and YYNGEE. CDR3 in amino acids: CASSVAQALEQFF. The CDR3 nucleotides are TGTGCCAGCAGCGTAGCTCAGGCCCTCGAGCAGTTCTTC.

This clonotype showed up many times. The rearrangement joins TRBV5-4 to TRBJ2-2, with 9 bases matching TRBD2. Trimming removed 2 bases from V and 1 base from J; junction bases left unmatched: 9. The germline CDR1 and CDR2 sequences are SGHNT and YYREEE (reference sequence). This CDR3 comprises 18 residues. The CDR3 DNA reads TGTGCCAGCAGCTTCGGCCTAGCGGGATCAATGAACACCGGGGAGCTGTTTTTT. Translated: CASSFGLAGSMNTGELFF.

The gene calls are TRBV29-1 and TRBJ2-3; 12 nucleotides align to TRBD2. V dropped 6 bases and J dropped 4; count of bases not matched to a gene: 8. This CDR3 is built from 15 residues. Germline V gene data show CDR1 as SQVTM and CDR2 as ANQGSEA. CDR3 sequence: CSVKTSGRIADTQYF. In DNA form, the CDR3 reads TGCAGCGTGAAGACTAGCGGGAGAATTGCAGATACGCAGTATTTT.

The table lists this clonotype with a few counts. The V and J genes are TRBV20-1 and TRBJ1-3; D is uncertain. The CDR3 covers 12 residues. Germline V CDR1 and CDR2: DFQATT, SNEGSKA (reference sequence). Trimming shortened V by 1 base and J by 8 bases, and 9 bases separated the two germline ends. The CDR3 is CSARGGGDTIYF. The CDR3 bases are TGCAGTGCTAGAGGCGGTGGGGACACCATATATTTT.

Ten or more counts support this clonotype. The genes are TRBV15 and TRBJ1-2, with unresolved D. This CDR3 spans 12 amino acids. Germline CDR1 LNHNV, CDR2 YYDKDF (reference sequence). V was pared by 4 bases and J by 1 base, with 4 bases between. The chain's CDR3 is CATSMVNYGYTF. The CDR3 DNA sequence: TGTGCCACCAGCATGGTTAACTATGGCTACACCTTC. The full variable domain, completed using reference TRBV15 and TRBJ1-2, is DAMVIQNPRYQVTQFGKPVTLSCSQTLNHNVMYWYQQKSSQAPKLLFHYYDKDFNNEADTPDNFQSRRPNTSFCFLDIRSPGLGDTAMYLCATSMVNYGYTFGSGTRLTVV.

Here the CDR3 reads CASSDLASGTDTQYF. In DNA, the CDR3 is TGTGCCAGCAGCGATCTAGCATCGGGCACAGATACGCAGTATTTT. This chain joins TRBV6-5 and TRBJ2-3, with D perhaps matching TRBD2 (5 bases). CDR1 and CDR2 from the germline V gene are MNHEY and SVGAGI. The CDR3 extends over 15 amino acids. The V end was cut by 6 bases, the J end by 1 base, with 14 bases between.

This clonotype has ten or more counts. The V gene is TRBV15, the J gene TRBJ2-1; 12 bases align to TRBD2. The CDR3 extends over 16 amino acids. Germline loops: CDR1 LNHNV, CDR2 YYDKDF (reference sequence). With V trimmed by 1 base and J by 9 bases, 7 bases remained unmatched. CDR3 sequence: CATSRARLAGEREQFF. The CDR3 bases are TGTGCCACCAGCAGAGCGAGACTAGCGGGAGAACGTGAGCAGTTCTTC.

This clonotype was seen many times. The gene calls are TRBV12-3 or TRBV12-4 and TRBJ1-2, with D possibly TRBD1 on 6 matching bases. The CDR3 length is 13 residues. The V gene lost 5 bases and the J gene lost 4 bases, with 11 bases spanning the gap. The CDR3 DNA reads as TGTGCCAGCAGTCGGACAGACCCCTATGGCTACACCTTC. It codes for CASSRTDPYGYTF.

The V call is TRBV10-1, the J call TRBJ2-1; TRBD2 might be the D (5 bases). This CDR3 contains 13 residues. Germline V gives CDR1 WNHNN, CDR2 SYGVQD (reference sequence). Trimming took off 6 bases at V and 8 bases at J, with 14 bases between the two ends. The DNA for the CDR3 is TGCGCCAGCAGAAGAGGGCTTGGCGATGAGCAGTTCTTC. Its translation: CASRRGLGDEQFF.

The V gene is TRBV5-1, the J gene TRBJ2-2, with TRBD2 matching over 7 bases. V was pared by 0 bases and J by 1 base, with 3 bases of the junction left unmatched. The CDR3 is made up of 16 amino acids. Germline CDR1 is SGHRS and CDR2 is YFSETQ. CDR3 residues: CASSLVGLGNTGELFF. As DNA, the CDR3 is TGCGCCAGCAGCTTGGTCGGACTAGGGAACACCGGGGAGCTGTTTTTT.

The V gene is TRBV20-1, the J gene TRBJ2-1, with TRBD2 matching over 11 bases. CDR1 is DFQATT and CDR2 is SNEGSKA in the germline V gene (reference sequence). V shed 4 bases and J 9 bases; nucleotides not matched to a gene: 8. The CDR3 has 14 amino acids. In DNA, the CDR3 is TGCAGTGCTACCTTAGCGGGAGGGCCGGGTGAGCAGTTCTTC. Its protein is CSATLAGGPGEQFF.

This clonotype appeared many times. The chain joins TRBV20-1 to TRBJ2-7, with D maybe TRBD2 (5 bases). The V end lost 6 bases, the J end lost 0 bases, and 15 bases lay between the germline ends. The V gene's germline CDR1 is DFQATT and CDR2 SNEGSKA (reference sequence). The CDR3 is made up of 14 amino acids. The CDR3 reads CSAPDFLTSYEQYF. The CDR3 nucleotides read TGCAGTGCCCCGGACTTTCTGACCTCCTACGAGCAGTACTTC.

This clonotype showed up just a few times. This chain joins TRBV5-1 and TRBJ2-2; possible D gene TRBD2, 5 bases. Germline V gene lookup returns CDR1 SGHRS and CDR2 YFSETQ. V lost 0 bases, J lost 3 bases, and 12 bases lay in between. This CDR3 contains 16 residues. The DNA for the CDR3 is TGCGCCAGCAGCTTGGCCGGGGAGTTATACACCGGGGAGCTGTTTTTT. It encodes CASSLAGELYTGELFF.

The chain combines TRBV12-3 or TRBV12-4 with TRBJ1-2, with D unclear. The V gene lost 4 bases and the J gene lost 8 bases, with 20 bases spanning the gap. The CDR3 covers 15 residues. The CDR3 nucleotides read TGTGCCAGCAGTTCCGGTGAGGCCCCTTGGCAGGGCTACACCTTC. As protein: CASSSGEAPWQGYTF.

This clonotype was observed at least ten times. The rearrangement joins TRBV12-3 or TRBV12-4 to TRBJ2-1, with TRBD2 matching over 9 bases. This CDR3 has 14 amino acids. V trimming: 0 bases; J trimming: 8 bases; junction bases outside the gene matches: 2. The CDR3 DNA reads TGTGCCAGCAGTTTAGCGCTAGCGGGATATGAGCAGTTCTTC. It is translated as CASSLALAGYEQFF.

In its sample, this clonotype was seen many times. CDR3 region: CASSIDHVAGLSNEQFF. In DNA form, the CDR3 reads TGTGCCAGTAGTATAGATCACGTGGCGGGACTCTCCAATGAGCAGTTCTTC. The chain recombines TRBV19 with TRBJ2-1; D perhaps matches TRBD2 (6 bases). CDR3 length equals 17 residues. Germline CDR1 and CDR2: LNHDA and SQIVND (reference sequence). Trimming shortened V by 0 bases and J by 6 bases, and 18 bases separated the two germline ends.

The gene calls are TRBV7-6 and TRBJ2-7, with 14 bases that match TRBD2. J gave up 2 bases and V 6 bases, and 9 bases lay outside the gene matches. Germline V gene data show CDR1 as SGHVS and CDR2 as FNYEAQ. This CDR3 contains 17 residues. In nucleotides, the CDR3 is TGTGCCAGCAGGAGGGGGACTAGCGGGAGCTCCCCCTACGAGCAGTACTTC. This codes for CASRRGTSGSSPYEQYF. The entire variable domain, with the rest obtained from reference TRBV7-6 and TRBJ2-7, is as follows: GAGVSQSPRYKVTKRGQDVALRCDPISGHVSLYWYRQALGQGPEFLTYFNYEAQQDKSGLPNDRFSAERPEGSISTLTIQRTEQRDSAMYRCASRRGTSGSSPYEQYFGPGTRLTVT.